Listed below are T cell receptor beta chains from one sample, sequenced in a study of T cell changes during pregnancy in multiple sclerosis. Measured with immunoSEQ multiplex PCR; TCRdb has only the in-frame clones, and not every one. The sample includes 65,000 to 90,000 clones, around 94% seen only once; the top ten take about 2%. The specimen was peripheral blood, collected before pregnancy. These receptors all stem from a female donor with multiple sclerosis, enrolled in a pregnancy study. CDR3s include the opening cysteine and the closing phenylalanine or tryptophan. The D gene is left open where the match is weak. Some rows have no size entry. The others give once, few or many, or a class for an expanded clone.

size	D	V	J	length	CDR3	DNA
.	TRBD2	TRBV2	TRBJ2-3	16	CASSEELAGAGDTQYF	TGTGCCAGCAGTGAAGAACTAGCGGGGGCGGGGGATACGCAGTATTTT
.	TRBD2	TRBV18	TRBJ2-1	17	CASSSLAGVVTYNEQFF	TGTGCCAGCTCATCACTAGCGGGAGTTGTAACCTACAATGAGCAGTTCTTC
.	TRBD1	TRBV29-1	TRBJ2-4	15	CSVFGQELAKNIQYF	TGCAGCGTTTTTGGACAGGAGCTAGCCAAAAACATTCAGTACTTC
.	TRBD1	TRBV5-4	TRBJ2-7	14	CASSLDRGPDEQYF	TGTGCCAGCAGCTTGGACAGGGGGCCTGACGAGCAGTACTTC
few	.	TRBV7-2	TRBJ1-2	14	CASRAGTPWYGYTF	TGTGCCAGCAGGGCCGGGACACCGTGGTATGGCTACACCTTC
.	.	TRBV19	TRBJ2-7	15	CASSIELGGSYEQYF	TGTGCCAGTAGTATAGAGTTGGGGGGCTCCTACGAGCAGTACTTC
.	.	TRBV30	TRBJ2-6	15	CAWSDTRGGANVLTF	TGTGCCTGGAGTGACACCAGAGGGGGGGCCAACGTCCTGACTTTC
.	TRBD2	TRBV14	TRBJ2-1	19	CASSQDGRTSGSSYNEQFF	TGTGCCAGCAGCCAAGATGGAAGAACTAGCGGGAGCTCCTACAATGAGCAGTTCTTC
.	.	TRBV27	TRBJ2-2	14	CASSFLAGTGELFF	TGTGCCAGCAGTTTTCTAGCAGGCACCGGGGAGCTGTTTTTT
.	.	TRBV14	TRBJ1-6	15	CASSQDPGGYSPLHF	TGTGCCAGCAGCCAAGATCCCGGGGGTTATTCACCCCTCCACTTT
.	.	TRBV27	TRBJ2-1	15	CASSLFGQSYNEQFF	TGTGCCAGCAGTTTATTTGGACAGTCCTACAATGAGCAGTTCTTC